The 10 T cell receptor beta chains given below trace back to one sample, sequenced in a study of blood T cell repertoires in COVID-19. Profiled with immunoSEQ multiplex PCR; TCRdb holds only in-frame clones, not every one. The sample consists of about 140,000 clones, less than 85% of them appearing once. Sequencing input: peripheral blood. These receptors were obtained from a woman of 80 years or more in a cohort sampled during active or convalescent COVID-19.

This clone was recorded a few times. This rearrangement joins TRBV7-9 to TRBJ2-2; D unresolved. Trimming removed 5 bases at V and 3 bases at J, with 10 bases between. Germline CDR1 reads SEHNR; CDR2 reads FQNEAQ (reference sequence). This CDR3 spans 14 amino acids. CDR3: CASSPLGDTGELFF. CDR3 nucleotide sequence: TGTGCCAGCAGCCCGCTAGGCGACACCGGGGAGCTGTTTTTT.

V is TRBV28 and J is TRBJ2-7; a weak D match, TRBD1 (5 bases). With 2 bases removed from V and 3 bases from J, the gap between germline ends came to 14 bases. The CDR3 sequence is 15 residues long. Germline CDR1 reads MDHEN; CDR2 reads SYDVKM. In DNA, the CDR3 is TGTGCCAGCAGTTTAGTCCGAAGGGGAAGCTACGAGCAGTACGTC. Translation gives CASSLVRRGSYEQYV.

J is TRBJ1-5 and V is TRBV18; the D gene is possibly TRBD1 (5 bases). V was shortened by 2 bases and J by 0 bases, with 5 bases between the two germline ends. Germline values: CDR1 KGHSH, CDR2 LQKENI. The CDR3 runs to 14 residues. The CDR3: CASSPGASNQPQHF. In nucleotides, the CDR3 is TGTGCCAGCTCACCAGGGGCTAGCAATCAGCCCCAGCATTTT.

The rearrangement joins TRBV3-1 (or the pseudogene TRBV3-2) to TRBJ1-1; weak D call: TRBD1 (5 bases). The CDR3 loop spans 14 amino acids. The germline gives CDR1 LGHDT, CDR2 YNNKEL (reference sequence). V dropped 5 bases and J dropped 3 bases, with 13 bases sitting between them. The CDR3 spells CASSSTGGDTEAFF. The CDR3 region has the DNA TGTGCCAGCAGCTCGACGGGGGGTGACACTGAAGCTTTCTTT.

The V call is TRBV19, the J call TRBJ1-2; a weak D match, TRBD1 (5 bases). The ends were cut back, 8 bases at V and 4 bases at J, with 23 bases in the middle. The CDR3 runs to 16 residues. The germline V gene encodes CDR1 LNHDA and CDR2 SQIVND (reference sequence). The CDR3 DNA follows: TGTGCCAGTCGGCGGGGGACCATTGGGTTAGTCTATGGCTACACCTTC. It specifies CASRRGTIGLVYGYTF.

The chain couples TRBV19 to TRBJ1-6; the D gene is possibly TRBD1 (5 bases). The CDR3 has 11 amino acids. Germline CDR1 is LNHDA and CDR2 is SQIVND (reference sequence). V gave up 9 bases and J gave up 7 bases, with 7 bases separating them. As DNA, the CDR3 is TGTGCCAGCGCAGGGAATTCACCCCTCCACTTT. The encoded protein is CASAGNSPLHF. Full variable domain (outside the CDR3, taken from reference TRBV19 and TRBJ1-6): DGGITQSPKYLFRKEGQNVTLSCEQNLNHDAMYWYRQDPGQGLRLIYYSQIVNDFQKGDIAEGYSVSREKKESFPLTVTSAQKNPTAFYLCASAGNSPLHFGNGTRLTVT.

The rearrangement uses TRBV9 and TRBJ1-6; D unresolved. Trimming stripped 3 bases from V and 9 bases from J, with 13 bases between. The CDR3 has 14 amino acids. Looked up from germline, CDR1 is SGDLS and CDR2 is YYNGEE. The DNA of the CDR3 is TGTGCCAGCAGCGCCCTCGGTAGTCCTTCACCCCTCCACTTT. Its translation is CASSALGSPSPLHF. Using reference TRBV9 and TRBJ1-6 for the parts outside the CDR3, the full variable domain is DSGVTQTPKHLITATGQRVTLRCSPRSGDLSVYWYQQSLDQGLQFLIQYYNGEERAKGNILERFSAQQFPDLHSELNLSSLELGDSALYFCASSALGSPSPLHFGNGTRLTVT.

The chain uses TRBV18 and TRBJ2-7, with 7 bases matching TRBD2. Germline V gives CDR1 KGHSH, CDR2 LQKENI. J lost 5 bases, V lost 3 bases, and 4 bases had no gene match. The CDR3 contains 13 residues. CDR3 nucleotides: TGTGCCAGCTCACCGCAGGCGGGGGACGAGCAGTACGTC. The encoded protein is CASSPQAGDEQYV.

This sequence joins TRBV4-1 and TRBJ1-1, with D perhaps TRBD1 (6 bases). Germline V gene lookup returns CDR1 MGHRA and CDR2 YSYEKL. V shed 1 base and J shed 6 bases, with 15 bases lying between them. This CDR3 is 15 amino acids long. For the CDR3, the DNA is TGCGCCAGCAGCCAAGGGGCCAACAGGGACGCTGAAGCTTTCTTT. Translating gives CASSQGANRDAEAFF.

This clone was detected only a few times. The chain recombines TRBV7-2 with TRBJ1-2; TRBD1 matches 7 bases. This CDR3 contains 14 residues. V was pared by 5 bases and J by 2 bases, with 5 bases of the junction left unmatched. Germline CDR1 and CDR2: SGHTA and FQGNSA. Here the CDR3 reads CASSPTGVNYGYTF. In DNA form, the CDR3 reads TGTGCCAGCAGCCCAACAGGGGTGAACTATGGCTACACCTTC. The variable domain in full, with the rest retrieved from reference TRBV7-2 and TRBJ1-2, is GAGVSQSPSNKVTEKGKDVELRCDPISGHTALYWYRQSLGQGLEFLIYFQGNSAPDKSGLPSDRFSAERTGGSVSTLTIQRTQQEDSAVYLCASSPTGVNYGYTFGSGTRLTVV.